A selection of T cell receptor beta chains follows, all from one sample in a study of blood T cell repertoires in COVID-19. Libraries were prepared by immunoSEQ multiplex PCR; TCRdb keeps only in-frame clonotypes and omits some of them. The sample contains 150,000 to 200,000 clones, over 80% of which appear only once. Sequenced sample: PBMCs or T cells enriched from blood (not recorded which). These receptors originate from an older woman who had recovered from COVID-19. CDR3s include the opening cysteine and the closing phenylalanine or tryptophan. The order of the fields is D gene, V gene, clone size, J gene, CDR3 DNA, CDR3 protein. A D gene is named only where the DNA matches it firmly. Rows give clone size only sometimes, using once, few, many, or a class for an expanded clone.

D: TRBD1; V: TRBV24-1; size: NA; J: TRBJ1-1; DNA: TGTGCCACCAGTGACTCAAGGACAGGGGGCACTGAAGCTTTCTTT; CDR3: CATSDSRTGGTEAFF
D: NA; V: TRBV12-3/TRBV12-4; size: NA; J: TRBJ1-1; DNA: TGTGCCAGCAGTTTTGCCGGGGGTACTGAAGCTTTCTTT; CDR3: CASSFAGGTEAFF
D: TRBD2; V: TRBV27; size: once; J: TRBJ2-2; DNA: TGTGCCAGCAGCTACGGGGCTAGCGGGGGGAACACCGGGGAGCTGTTTTTT; CDR3: CASSYGASGGNTGELFF
D: NA; V: TRBV7-8; size: NA; J: TRBJ1-2; DNA: TGTGCCAGCAGCACCGACAGAAACTATGGCTACACCTTC; CDR3: CASSTDRNYGYTF
D: TRBD1; V: TRBV6-1; size: NA; J: TRBJ1-2; DNA: TGTGCCAGCAGTGACAACCGGGACAGGGGGCGAGGCTATGGCTACACCTTC; CDR3: CASSDNRDRGRGYGYTF
D: NA; V: TRBV7-8; size: NA; J: TRBJ1-3; DNA: TGTGCCAGCGCCAACCGGGGCTCTGGAAACACCATATATTTT; CDR3: CASANRGSGNTIYF
D: NA; V: TRBV11-1; size: NA; J: TRBJ1-5; DNA: TGTGCCAGCAGCTTAGAGGGCGGGCGATACCCCCAGCATTTT; CDR3: CASSLEGGRYPQHF
D: NA; V: TRBV28; size: NA; J: TRBJ1-4; DNA: TGTGCCAGCAACCCCCAGGGAAGGTCAGAAAAACTGTTTTTT; CDR3: CASNPQGRSEKLFF
D: NA; V: TRBV10-1; size: NA; J: TRBJ1-1; DNA: TGCGCCAGCAGCATTACTCCGGGGGCTGAAGCTTTCTTT; CDR3: CASSITPGAEAFF
D: NA; V: TRBV12-3/TRBV12-4; size: NA; J: TRBJ1-2; DNA: TGTGCCAGCAACCGGGACACCTCAGGCGGCTACACCTTC; CDR3: CASNRDTSGGYTF
D: TRBD1; V: TRBV29-1; size: NA; J: TRBJ1-5; DNA: TGCAGCGCTGTACAGGGGGCGAATCAGCCCCAGCATTTT; CDR3: CSAVQGANQPQHF
D: NA; V: TRBV4-1; size: once; J: TRBJ1-2; DNA: TGCGCCAGCAGTCAAGATAACATGTTCTCTGGCTACACCTTC; CDR3: CASSQDNMFSGYTF
D: NA; V: TRBV3-1/TRBV3-2; size: NA; J: TRBJ1-2; DNA: TGTGCCAGCAGCCCAATAGGCGGGGCACTTAATGGCTACACCTTC; CDR3: CASSPIGGALNGYTF
D: NA; V: TRBV5-1; size: NA; J: TRBJ1-2; DNA: TGCGCCAGCAGCTTGGATAGACAGAACAGCTACACCTTC; CDR3: CASSLDRQNSYTF
D: TRBD1; V: TRBV27; size: once; J: TRBJ1-2; DNA: TGTGCCAGCAGCCGATTAACAGGGGGCAGTTCTGGCTATGGCTACACCTTC; CDR3: CASSRLTGGSSGYGYTF
D: NA; V: TRBV19; size: NA; J: TRBJ1-6; DNA: TGTGCCAGTAGTATTAGCGGGGCTTCAAGTTCACCCCTCCACTTT; CDR3: CASSISGASSSPLHF
D: NA; V: TRBV28; size: NA; J: TRBJ1-3; DNA: TGTGCCAGCCGCTCTGGGGGGATCTCTGGAAACACCATATATTTT; CDR3: CASRSGGISGNTIYF
D: NA; V: TRBV3-1/TRBV3-2; size: NA; J: TRBJ2-5; DNA: TGTGCCAGCAGCGAAACAGGCATCTGGGAGACCCAGTACTTC; CDR3: CASSETGIWETQYF
D: NA; V: TRBV3-1/TRBV3-2; size: NA; J: TRBJ1-5; DNA: TGTGCCAGCAGCCAAGTCCGAGGGCAGCCCCAGCATTTT; CDR3: CASSQVRGQPQHF
D: NA; V: TRBV30; size: NA; J: TRBJ1-2; DNA: TGTGCCTGGAGTTTACCAGGGTATGGCTACACCTTC; CDR3: CAWSLPGYGYTF
D: TRBD2; V: TRBV9; size: NA; J: TRBJ2-5; DNA: TGTGCCAGCAGCGCTCAGCGGGGCCCAGAGACCCAGTACTTC; CDR3: CASSAQRGPETQYF
D: NA; V: TRBV5-1; size: NA; J: TRBJ1-4; DNA: TGCGCCAGCAGCCCGGGCGGGCGCGGAAAACTGTTTTTT; CDR3: CASSPGGRGKLFF
D: TRBD1; V: TRBV11-2; size: NA; J: TRBJ1-3; DNA: TGTGCCAGCAGCTACCAGGGGGTTCTCTCTGGAAACACCATATATTTT; CDR3: CASSYQGVLSGNTIYF
D: NA; V: TRBV4-1; size: NA; J: TRBJ2-6; DNA: TGCGCCAGCAGCAAAGCCAGGGGTGCCAGCTCTGGGGCCAACGTCCTGACTTTC; CDR3: CASSKARGASSGANVLTF
D: NA; V: TRBV4-2; size: once; J: TRBJ2-5; DNA: TGTGCCAGCAGCCAAGAGGTGGGGGGAGCGTACCAAGAGACCCAGTACTTC; CDR3: CASSQEVGGAYQETQYF
D: TRBD1; V: TRBV7-8; size: NA; J: TRBJ1-4; DNA: TGTGCCAGCAGCTCCCCACGACGTAGACAGGGGAGTGAAAAACTGTTTTTT; CDR3: CASSSPRRRQGSEKLFF
D: TRBD1; V: TRBV3-1/TRBV3-2; size: NA; J: TRBJ1-2; DNA: TGTGCCAGCAGCCACCTGGGACAGGGGGGCGGCTACACCTTC; CDR3: CASSHLGQGGGYTF
D: NA; V: TRBV28; size: NA; J: TRBJ1-4; DNA: TGTGCCAGCTCGGTCCCAACTAATGAAAAACTGTTTTTT; CDR3: CASSVPTNEKLFF